The T cell receptor (beta chain) under discussion was sequenced for a study of OX40 agonist ivuxolimab in advanced cancers. Overall study findings and caveats: Dose levels from 0.1 to 3.0 mg/kg saw CD4+ and CD8+ blood T cells expand clonally by week 6. Nonresponders included some who also had low normalized T-cell clonal expansion.

Autoimmune disease history or systemic immunosuppression led to patient exclusion. The investigators sampled blood at baseline, at cycle 4 day 1, and at cycle 7 day 1. Assay: immunoSEQ multiplex PCR; the TCRdb copy retains only in-frame clones and omits some. The data contain around 64,000 clones, around 80% of them singletons. Regarding this clone: Antigen specificity is unknown.

Trimming shortened V by 6 bases and J by 1 base, and 9 bases separated the two germline ends. CDR1 and CDR2 from the germline V gene are KGHSH and LQKENI. The CDR3 contains 13 residues. The chain employs TRBV18 and TRBJ1-1; D perhaps matches TRBD1 (5 bases). The sequence came from an adult with an advanced solid tumor such as melanoma, head and neck, liver or kidney cancer. This specimen consisted of CD4+ or CD8+ T cells sorted from blood, obtained in a trial of the OX40 agonist ivuxolimab. CDR3 sequence (DNA): TGTGCCAGCTCTGATGGACAGAACACTGAAGCTTTCTTT. Protein: CASSDGQNTEAFF. Combining the CDR3 with reference TRBV18 and TRBJ1-1 gives the whole variable domain NAGVMQNPRHLVRRRGQEARLRCSPMKGHSHVYWYRQLPEEGLKFMVYLQKENIIDESGMPKERFSAEFPKEGPSILRIQQVVRGDSAAYFCASSDGQNTEAFFGQGTRLTVV.